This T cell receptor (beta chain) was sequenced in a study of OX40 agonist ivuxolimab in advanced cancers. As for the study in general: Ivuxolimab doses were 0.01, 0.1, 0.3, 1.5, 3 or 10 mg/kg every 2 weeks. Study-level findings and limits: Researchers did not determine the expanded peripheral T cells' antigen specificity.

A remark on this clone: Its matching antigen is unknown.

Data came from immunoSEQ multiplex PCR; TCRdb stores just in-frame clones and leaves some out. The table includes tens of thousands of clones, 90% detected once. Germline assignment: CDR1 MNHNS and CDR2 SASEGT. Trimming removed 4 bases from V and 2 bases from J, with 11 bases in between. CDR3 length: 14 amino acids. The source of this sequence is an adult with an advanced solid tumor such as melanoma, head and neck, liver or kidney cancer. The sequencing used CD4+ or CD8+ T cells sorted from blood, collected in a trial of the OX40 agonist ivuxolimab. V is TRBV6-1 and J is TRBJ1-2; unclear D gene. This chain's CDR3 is CASSGRQENYGYTF. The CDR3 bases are TGTGCCAGCAGTGGACGGCAGGAGAACTATGGCTACACCTTC.